This paragraph reports one T cell receptor (beta chain). The data originate from a study of blood T cell repertoires in COVID-19. Study as a whole: The study drew acute and convalescent COVID-19 samples from the United States, Italy and Spain. From T cells, B-cell-depleted T cells, or PBMCs came the material, which was cDNA or gDNA.

Original methodology: Amplification from reference gene primers served as the basis for estimated nucleated cell counts. The assay was immunoSEQ multiplex PCR, and TCRdb's table has in-frame clones only and misses some. The V and J calls and clone size are taken from that table; D and trimming were inferred from the DNA. Altogether tens of thousands of clones are present, around 88% being singletons, with the ten largest covering 5% to 5.5%. The germline CDR1 and CDR2 sequences are SGHRS and YFSETQ. This CDR3 spans 15 amino acids. With 2 bases removed from V and 6 bases from J, the gap between germline ends came to 14 bases.

This sequence originates from a man in his sixties with acute or convalescent COVID-19. The chain carries TRBV5-1 and TRBJ2-2; a weak D match, TRBD1 (5 bases). Sample: peripheral blood. CDR3 sequence: CASSLTQGRAGELFF. The CDR3 DNA follows: TGCGCCAGCAGCTTAACCCAGGGTAGGGCCGGGGAGCTGTTTTTT.